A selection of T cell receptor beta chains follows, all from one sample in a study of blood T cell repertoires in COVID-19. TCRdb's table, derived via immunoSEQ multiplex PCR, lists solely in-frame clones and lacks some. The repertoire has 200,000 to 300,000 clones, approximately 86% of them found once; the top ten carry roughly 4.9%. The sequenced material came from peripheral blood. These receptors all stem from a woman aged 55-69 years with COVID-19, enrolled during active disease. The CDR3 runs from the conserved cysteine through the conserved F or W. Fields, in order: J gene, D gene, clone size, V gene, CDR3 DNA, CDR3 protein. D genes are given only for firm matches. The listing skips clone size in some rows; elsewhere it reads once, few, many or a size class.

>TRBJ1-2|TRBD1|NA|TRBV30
TGTGCCTGGCGAGGAGGGACAGGGACCTCCGGCTACACCTTC
CAWRGGTGTSGYTF
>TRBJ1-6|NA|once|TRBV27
TGTGCCAGCAGACTCAGACAGGACCTTAATTCACCCCTCCACTTT
CASRLRQDLNSPLHF
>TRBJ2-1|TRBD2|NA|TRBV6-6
TGTGCCAGCAGTCTAGCGGGAGGGCCGGGTGCCTACAATGAGCAGTTCTTC
CASSLAGGPGAYNEQFF
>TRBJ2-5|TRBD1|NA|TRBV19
TGTGCCAGTAGTATAGCCGGGACAGGGCAGGAGACCCAGTACTTC
CASSIAGTGQETQYF
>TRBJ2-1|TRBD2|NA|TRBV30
TGTGCCTGGAGTGTACTAGGGACTAGCGAATACAATGAGCAGTTCTTC
CAWSVLGTSEYNEQFF
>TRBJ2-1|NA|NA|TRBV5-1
TGCGCCAGCAGCTACTCTCAGACGGGGTATAATGAGCAGTTCTTC
CASSYSQTGYNEQFF
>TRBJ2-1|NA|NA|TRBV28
TGTGCCAGCAGACTTTACAATGAGCAGTTCTTC
CASRLYNEQFF
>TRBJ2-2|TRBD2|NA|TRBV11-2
TGTGCCAGCAGCCCGAGGGTAGCGGGAGAGTTTGGCGGGGAGCTGTTTTTT
CASSPRVAGEFGGELFF
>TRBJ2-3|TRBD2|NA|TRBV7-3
TGTGCCAGCAGCTTCCGCGGGGGAAGCACAGATACGCAGTATTTT
CASSFRGGSTDTQYF
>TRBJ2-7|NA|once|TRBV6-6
TGTGCCAGCAGTTACTCCACTAGTCTCGAGCAGTACTTC
CASSYSTSLEQYF
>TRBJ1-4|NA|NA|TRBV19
TGTGCCAGTAGTATAGCCGCGGGCGGCGCCGACCTGGAAAAACTGTTTTTT
CASSIAAGGADLEKLFF
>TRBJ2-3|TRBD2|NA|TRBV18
TGTGCCAGCTCACCCCGGACTAGCGGAGCTAGCACAGATACGCAGTATTTT
CASSPRTSGASTDTQYF
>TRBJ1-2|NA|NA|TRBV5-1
TGCGCCAGCAGCTTGGGCCCAGGGAGGACGGGCTACACCTTC
CASSLGPGRTGYTF
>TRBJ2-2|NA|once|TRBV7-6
TGTGCCAGCAGCTTACGGTTTGGGGCCCTCCCCGGGGAGCTGTTTTTT
CASSLRFGALPGELFF
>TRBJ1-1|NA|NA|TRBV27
TGTGCCAGCAGTTTACGGCAGGGCGCTGAAGCTTTCTTT
CASSLRQGAEAFF
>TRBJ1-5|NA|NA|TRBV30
TGTGCCTGGAGTGTATCTAGGGGACAGCCCCAGCATTTT
CAWSVSRGQPQHF
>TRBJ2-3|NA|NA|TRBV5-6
TGTGCCAGCAGCTTGGCGGTCCCCATGGCGCAGTATTTT
CASSLAVPMAQYF
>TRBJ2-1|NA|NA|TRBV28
TGTGCCAGCAGCAATCGAGGTGAGCAGTTCTTC
CASSNRGEQFF
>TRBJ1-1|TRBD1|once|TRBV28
TGTGCCAGCAGTTTATCAGCAGGGGGGAACACTGAAGCTTTCTTT
CASSLSAGGNTEAFF
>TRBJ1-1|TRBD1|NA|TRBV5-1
TGCGCCAGCAGCTTGGAGGGGGACAGGGCTGCTGAAGCTTTCTTT
CASSLEGDRAAEAFF